This TCR beta chain appears in the sequencing data of a study of molecular identifiers for immune sequencing clone quantification listed by TCRdb under 2018. About the study as a whole: For a replicate experiment, the RNA from either about 20,000 or 100,000 naive CD8 T cells was divided into five aliquots, and four of those aliquots went on to sequencing. This methods study benchmarked molecular-identifier clustering-based TCR repertoire sequencing (MIDCIRS) and TCR RNA copy counting, using CD8 T cells to do so.

With respect to this clonotype: Its antigen remains unidentified. One end of the junction is discordant with germline, which a read error may explain.

What the authors observed across the whole study: The sizes of highly expanded clones could end up underestimated when identical TCR molecules share a barcode. The naive libraries included spiked-in Jurkat TCR RNA (10 copies' worth), and this RNA is not part of the donor repertoire. In CMV-specific effector cells, clones with more than 20 RNA copies contained over 98% of molecules, whereas in naive cells such clones contained under 1% of molecules. Spiked-in Jurkat TCR RNA equal to a single cell's worth was reported to be detectable even within 1,100,000 naive CD8 T cells. Without barcode sub-clustering, chimeric consensus sequences inflated TCR diversity; chimeras reached as high as 47%. About 3 recovered TCR RNA copies per cell were obtained by modeling, versus approximately 9 by digital PCR, implying a capture efficiency of approximately 27%.

Naive CD8 T cell libraries were made from approximately 20,000 to 1,000,000 sorted cells using 10%, 30% or 50% of purified RNA. Naive CD8 T cells, defined as CD8+CD4-CCR7+CD45RA+, were FACS-sorted into RLT Plus buffer on a BD FACSAria II. To test detection sensitivity, Jurkat RNA equivalent to over 8 TCR copies was spiked into samples of about 19,000-1,100,000 naive CD8 T cells. Enrichment of CD8 T cells was done with RosetteSep CD8+ T Cell Enrichment Cocktail plus Ficoll-Paque, and ACK red cell lysis came afterward. Library creation used PCR. The run used a NextSeq 500. Preparation of bulk TCR libraries followed a previously described approach, with the TCR primers listed in Table S5. Purification of total RNA was performed with the Qiagen AllPrep DNA/RNA kit. Before analysis, reads from multiple sequencing runs of one library were combined. The paper's processing steps were these. Only reads with exact TCR constant sequence were kept, trimmed to 150 nt, and grouped by their 12-nt molecular barcodes. Reads in each barcode group were sub-clustered using a 15% Levenshtein threshold, and a quality-weighted consensus sequence was built for each RNA molecule. Non-functional sequences were excluded, and lower-count sequences lying one edit away from another sequence were also excluded. Based on a fit of two negative binomial distributions, barcode sub-clusters having less than 20% of the maximum read count were discarded. TCRdb reprocessed the public reads (quality trimming at Q25 with fastp, clone calling with MiXCR) and kept in-frame beta chains. Rows matching on CDR3 protein sequence are summarized as one entry with the most common DNA and genes. In this record, the V and J calls reflect TCRdb's handling and not the investigators' own analysis. The sample includes a few hundred thousand distinct CDR3 sequences, with around 25% observed a single time. The top ten clonotypes cover around 0.78% of the sample.

CDR1 and CDR2 were assigned from the germline V gene as KGHSH and LQKENI. The CDR3 starts with the cysteine, ends with the phenylalanine, and has 15 residues. Only CDR3 DNA is held: 45 bases, read in frame from base 1. The TCR originated in a human donor in good health. Some libraries in this study had Jurkat cell RNA spiked in. What was sequenced was naive CD8+ T cells from blood, with Jurkat cell RNA spiked in. This specimen's cell subset or site label, interpreted: FACS-sorted CD8+CD4-CCR7+CD45RA+ naive T cells. Rearrangement joined TRBV18 to TRBJ1-4, with the D gene call left open. The CDR3 here reads CASSPEVADQERLFF. The bases read TGTGCCAGCTCACCGGAGGTGGCAGATCAGGAAAGACTGTTTTTT.